This T cell receptor (beta chain) was retrieved from a study of Ad26.COV2.S vaccination and SARS-CoV-2 variants. TCRdb's copy holds only in-frame clones and misses some; the assay was immunoSEQ multiplex PCR. The table has 400,000 or so clones, about nine tenths seen once; the top ten hold under 3.5%. V was cut by 6 bases and J by 6 bases, with 11 bases left in between. CDR1 and CDR2 from the germline V gene are SGHTA and FQGNSA. The CDR3 consists of 13 residues. Study-wide findings and caveats: Substantial post-vaccination breadth of spike-specific CD8+ and CD4+ T cell responses was reported. The placebo group had lower spike-specific TCR breadth than the vaccine recipients did.

On this clone itself: Its target is not known.

The treatment: roughly 20 received Ad26.COV2.S at low or high dose, single or two shots; five or six received placebo; per-sample allocation not given. At day 63 after the first vaccine or placebo injection, samples were drawn. At a Boston site, the person donating was an adult of 18-55 years. The TCR was taken from a person aged 18-65 years who received the Ad26.COV2.S COVID-19 vaccine or a placebo. The chain combines TRBV7-2 with TRBJ2-2; D might be TRBD1 or TRBD2, each matching 5 bases. The sequencing here drew on peripheral blood, taken in a trial of Ad26.COV2.S vaccine versus placebo. The chain's CDR3 is CASRQGRPGELFF. For the CDR3, the DNA is TGTGCCAGCAGGCAGGGACGCCCCGGGGAGCTGTTTTTT.